The 27 T cell receptor beta chains given below trace back to one sample, sequenced in a study of shared clonotypes between healthy human individuals. Only in-frame clones appear in the TCRdb table, and some are missing; sequencing was by immunoSEQ multiplex PCR. The profile shows 600,000 to 800,000 clones, 55% to 80% of them singletons. The sequenced sample was memory CD4+ T cells sorted from blood. The subset is: CD45RA-negative fraction. The receptors originated from a woman in her twenties or thirties in good health.

For the CDR3, the DNA is TGCGCCAGCAGCTTCGGGACGGGAGAGACGGATACGCAGTATTTT. Protein product: CASSFGTGETDTQYF. The chain carries TRBV5-1 and TRBJ2-3; D is possibly TRBD2 (6 bases). This CDR3 spans 15 amino acids. Germline CDR1 and CDR2: SGHRS and YFSETQ. The V and J ends lost 2 bases and 6 bases respectively, with 16 bases between them.

The table lists this clone with a few counts. The chain uses TRBV11-2 and TRBJ1-2, with D perhaps matching TRBD1 (6 bases). Between the trimmed V and J ends, which lost 5 bases and 8 bases, there was a span of 12 bases. CDR3 size: 12 residues. From germline, CDR1 is SGHAT and CDR2 FQNNGV. CDR3 sequence reads: CASSQGTLGYTF. Here the CDR3 DNA reads TGTGCCAGCAGCCAAGGGACACTCGGCTACACCTTC.

The rearrangement links TRBV5-1 to TRBJ2-2, with D maybe TRBD1 (5 bases). V was cut by 2 bases and J by 1 base, with 12 bases left in between. Germline CDR1 is SGHRS and CDR2 is YFSETQ. The CDR3 contains 16 residues. CDR3 DNA: TGCGCCAGCAGCTTATCTGGGGCATTGAACACCGGGGAGCTGTTTTTT. Translation gives CASSLSGALNTGELFF.

The chain combines TRBV11-2 with TRBJ2-3; the D gene is possibly TRBD2 (6 bases). In germline, CDR1 is SGHAT, CDR2 FQNNGV. The CDR3 contains 16 residues. The germline V and J ends were trimmed by 3 bases and 2 bases, with 15 bases remaining between them. The CDR3 region has the DNA TGTGCCAGCAGCTTGGGACTCGCAGAATTCACAGATACGCAGTATTTT. This codes for CASSLGLAEFTDTQYF.

On this clone itself: This specimen includes other DNA sequences encoding the same CDR3. V gene TRBV29-1 combines with J gene TRBJ1-5; no definite D call. The CDR3 runs 12 residues. CDR1 and CDR2 from the germline V gene are SQVTM and ANQGSEA. The germline V and J ends were trimmed by 4 bases and 0 bases, with 4 bases remaining between them. DNA of the CDR3: TGCAGCGTTGGAAGTAGCAATCAGCCCCAGCATTTT. Translation gives CSVGSSNQPQHF.

J is TRBJ2-2 and V is TRBV5-4; 9 bases are shared with TRBD1. This CDR3 region has 17 residues. Germline lookup yields CDR1 SGHNT and CDR2 YYREEE (reference sequence). The trim removed 0 bases at V and 6 bases at J, leaving 9 bases unmatched. The CDR3 nucleotides are TGTGCCAGCAGCTTGGTGACAGGGGGGTGGGCGGCCGGGGAGCTGTTTTTT. It translates to CASSLVTGGWAAGELFF.

The sample holds a few counts of this clone. The sample has other DNA sequences that encode this CDR3 too. The chain carries TRBV7-2 and TRBJ2-1; no clear D. In germline, CDR1 is SGHTA, CDR2 FQGNSA. V was trimmed by 4 bases and J by 7 bases, leaving 11 bases between them. The CDR3 is made up of 13 amino acids. The CDR3 nucleotides are TGTGCCAGCAGCTCATACTTAGAGAATGAGCAGTTCTTC. Translating it yields CASSSYLENEQFF. Complete variable domain (other parts from reference TRBV7-2 and TRBJ2-1): GAGVSQSPSNKVTEKGKDVELRCDPISGHTALYWYRQSLGQGLEFLIYFQGNSAPDKSGLPSDRFSAERTGGSVSTLTIQRTQQEDSAVYLCASSSYLENEQFFGPGTRLTVL.

The chain couples TRBV18 to TRBJ1-2; D unclear. The germline V gene has CDR1 KGHSH and CDR2 LQKENI. The CDR3 loop spans 15 amino acids. V lost 3 bases to trimming and J lost 2 bases, with 13 bases between them. The CDR3 DNA sequence: TGTGCCAGCTCACCCCGGGAAGAAGGGAACTATGGCTACACCTTC. Translated, it gives CASSPREEGNYGYTF.

On this clone itself: The same CDR3 arises from other DNA sequences in this sample as well. This sequence joins TRBV6-1 and TRBJ1-1; no definite D call. The germline CDR1 and CDR2 sequences are MNHNS and SASEGT. The CDR3 consists of 11 residues. V shed 8 bases and J shed 1 base, with 5 bases lying between them. The CDR3 loop reads CASEANTEAFF. CDR3 in DNA: TGTGCCAGCGAGGCGAACACTGAAGCTTTCTTT.

The chain employs TRBV28 and TRBJ2-1; the D gene is possibly TRBD1 (6 bases). CDR1 MDHEN and CDR2 SYDVKM come from the germline V gene. This CDR3 spans 14 amino acids. Deletions cut 5 bases from V and 0 bases from J, with 8 bases between. DNA of the CDR3: TGTGCCAGCAGTCAGGGGCGCTCCTACAATGAGCAGTTCTTC. Protein sequence: CASSQGRSYNEQFF. Supplemented by reference TRBV28 and TRBJ2-1, the full variable domain reads DVKVTQSSRYLVKRTGEKVFLECVQDMDHENMFWYRQDPGLGLRLIYFSYDVKMKEKGDIPEGYSVSREKKERFSLILESASTNQTSMYLCASSQGRSYNEQFFGPGTRLTVL.

The chain couples TRBV4-2 to TRBJ1-1, with 7 bases identical to TRBD1. Germline values: CDR1 LGHNA, CDR2 YNFKEQ. The CDR3 sequence is 15 residues long. Trimming cost V 2 bases and J 8 bases; bases outside gene matches: 11. CDR3 sequence (DNA): TGTGCCAGCAGCCAAATTGACAGGGATTTTGCGGAAGCTTTCTTT. This translates into CASSQIDRDFAEAFF.

This clone was seen at least ten times. CDR3 bases: TGTGCCAGCAGCCCGCGGACTACTGGGGCCAACGTCCTGACTTTC. The encoded protein is CASSPRTTGANVLTF. The chain joins TRBV7-9 to TRBJ2-6; tentative D call: TRBD2 (6 bases). Germline V gives CDR1 SEHNR, CDR2 FQNEAQ (reference sequence). The V and J ends lost 5 bases and 2 bases respectively, with 10 bases between them. This CDR3 has 15 residues. Filled out from reference TRBV7-9 and TRBJ2-6, the complete variable domain reads DTGVSQNPRHKITKRGQNVTFRCDPISEHNRLYWYRQTLGQGPEFLTYFQNEAQLEKSRLLSDRFSAERPKGSFSTLEIQRTEQGDSAMYLCASSPRTTGANVLTFGAGSRLTVL.

Of note for this clone: Within the sample, other DNA sequences also encode this same CDR3. V and J are TRBV19 and TRBJ2-6, with D possibly being TRBD2 (6 bases). This CDR3 has 14 amino acids. V lost 4 bases and J lost 4, with 8 bases in between. The germline V gene encodes CDR1 LNHDA and CDR2 SQIVND (reference sequence). CDR3 nucleotide sequence: TGTGCCAGTAGTACGGGAGCCGGGGCCAACGTCCTGACTTTC. Amino acid sequence: CASSTGAGANVLTF.

In the case of this clone: The sample has other DNA sequences that encode this CDR3 too. V usage is TRBV29-1 and J usage is TRBJ1-4; D remains unclear. The CDR3 totals 12 residues. Looked up from germline, CDR1 is SQVTM and CDR2 is ANQGSEA. Trimming cost V 6 bases and J 3 bases, with 8 bases left between them. In DNA, the CDR3 is TGCAGCGTCCGGGAGGCTAATGAAAAACTGTTTTTT. This encodes CSVREANEKLFF.

V and J are TRBV10-3 and TRBJ1-5; no clear D gene. The CDR3 contains 16 residues. Trimming pared 0 bases from V and 3 bases from J, leaving 12 bases between. The germline gives CDR1 ENHRY, CDR2 SYGVKD. The CDR3 protein is CAISESPGANNQPQHF. DNA of the CDR3: TGTGCCATCAGTGAGTCGCCAGGCGCGAACAATCAGCCCCAGCATTTT.

The chain has TRBV6-6 and TRBJ2-3; maybe TRBD1 (5 bases). Trimming took 6 bases from V and 1 from J, leaving 11 bases between them. In germline, CDR1 is MNHNY, CDR2 SVGAGI (reference sequence). CDR3 size: 14 residues. CDR3 sequence reads: CASRQGGGTDTQYF. The CDR3 coding sequence is TGTGCCAGCAGGCAGGGTGGGGGCACAGATACGCAGTATTTT.

The chain couples TRBV9 to TRBJ2-3; a possible D gene is TRBD1 (5 bases). This CDR3 is built from 14 residues. Trimming removed 2 bases at V and 1 base at J, with 8 bases between. Germline CDR1 SGDLS, CDR2 YYNGEE. CDR3 region: CASSVGRGTDTQYF. The DNA of the CDR3 is TGTGCCAGCAGCGTCGGCAGGGGCACAGATACGCAGTATTTT.

V usage is TRBV19 and J usage is TRBJ2-7; 11 positions agree with TRBD1. The CDR3 contains 15 residues. The V and J ends lost 5 bases and 4 bases, in that order; junction bases with no gene match: 7. Germline values: CDR1 LNHDA, CDR2 SQIVND (reference sequence). The CDR3 nucleotides are TGTGCCAGTAGTGAAGCCGGGACAGGGGGTTACGAGCAGTACTTC. Protein sequence: CASSEAGTGGYEQYF.

This clone was seen only a few times. V is TRBV4-2 and J is TRBJ2-6, with D unclear. CDR3 size: 18 residues. Germline lookup yields CDR1 LGHNA and CDR2 YNFKEQ. With 0 bases removed from V and 0 bases from J, the gap between germline ends came to 12 bases. The chain's CDR3 is CASSQERIEPSGANVLTF. The CDR3 DNA follows: TGTGCCAGCAGCCAAGAGCGTATAGAGCCCTCTGGGGCCAACGTCCTGACTTTC.

The chain joins TRBV28 to TRBJ2-1, with 10 bases lining up with TRBD1. The germline V gene has CDR1 MDHEN and CDR2 SYDVKM. V dropped 5 bases and J dropped 4; count of bases not matched to a gene: 5. The CDR3 contains 15 residues. Here the CDR3 DNA reads TGTGCCAGCAGTGTCGGGACAGGGGTTTACAATGAGCAGTTCTTC. Its protein product is CASSVGTGVYNEQFF.

J is TRBJ2-1 and V is TRBV28, with TRBD1 matching over 7 bases. Germline lookup yields CDR1 MDHEN and CDR2 SYDVKM. The CDR3 is made up of 18 amino acids. Losses at the gene ends were 3 bases for V and 6 bases for J; bases not matched to a gene: 17. CDR3 sequence: CASSFPQHRGFFLNEQFF. The DNA for the CDR3 is TGTGCCAGCAGTTTCCCCCAACACAGGGGATTTTTTCTCAATGAGCAGTTCTTC.

V usage is TRBV11-3 and J usage is TRBJ2-1, with 8 bases matching TRBD2. This CDR3 has 14 amino acids. The V gene's germline CDR1 is SGHNT and CDR2 YENEEA. The J segment lost 3 bases and the V segment lost 5 bases, leaving 3 bases of the junction unmatched. CDR3 DNA: TGTGCCAGCAGCCTAAGCGGGGGCTACAATGAGCAGTTCTTC. This translates into CASSLSGGYNEQFF. Complete variable domain (other parts from reference TRBV11-3 and TRBJ2-1): EAGVVQSPRYKIIEKKQPVAFWCNPISGHNTLYWYLQNLGQGPELLIRYENEEAVDDSQLPKDRFSAERLKGVDSTLKIQPAELGDSAVYLCASSLSGGYNEQFFGPGTRLTVL.

This clone was detected only once. The genes are TRBV27 and TRBJ1-4; tentative D call: TRBD1 (6 bases). Germline V gene data show CDR1 as MNHEY and CDR2 as SMNVEV (reference sequence). V dropped 8 bases and J dropped 8 bases, with 15 bases sitting between them. CDR3 length: 13 residues. CDR3 coding DNA: TGTGCCAGCGGCCACCCGGGGGCCGAAAAACTGTTTTTT. Translated, it gives CASGHPGAEKLFF.

Comment on this clone: This sample also contains other DNA sequences that code for the same CDR3. The chain carries TRBV5-1 and TRBJ2-1, with D perhaps matching TRBD1 (6 bases). Trimming left V 3 bases short and J 0 bases short, with 10 bases between. This CDR3 has 15 residues. Germline lookup yields CDR1 SGHRS and CDR2 YFSETQ. The CDR3 reads CASSSDSLSYNEQFF. The DNA of the CDR3 is TGCGCCAGCAGCTCGGACAGTCTCTCCTACAATGAGCAGTTCTTC.

This clone was detected many times. The identical CDR3 is also encoded by other nucleotide sequences in the sample. The genes are TRBV15 and TRBJ2-1; 7 bases map to TRBD1. The V gene end was trimmed by 0 bases and the J gene end by 1 base; junction bases not matched to a gene: 0. The CDR3 length is 15 residues. Looked up from germline, CDR1 is LNHNV and CDR2 is YYDKDF (reference sequence). The CDR3 DNA is TGTGCCACCAGCAGAGAGACAGGGTCCTACAATGAGCAGTTCTTC. Its translation: CATSRETGSYNEQFF.

For this clone: A single base separates this from a much larger clone, so it may be a read error. This sample includes further DNA sequences coding for the same CDR3. The V call is TRBV5-4, the J call TRBJ2-1; D remains ambiguous. The V and J ends lost 2 bases and 1 base respectively, with 4 bases between them. Germline loops: CDR1 SGHNT, CDR2 YYREEE (reference sequence). The CDR3 covers 13 residues. CDR3 sequence: CASSLASYNEQFF. CDR3 DNA: TGTGCCAGCAGCTTAGCATCCTACAATGAGCAGTTCTTC.

This chain connects TRBV28 to TRBJ2-7, with 12 bases lining up with TRBD2. The CDR3 has 15 residues. Germline V gene data show CDR1 as MDHEN and CDR2 as SYDVKM. V lost 7 bases to trimming and J lost 2 bases; unmatched junction nucleotides: 6. Here the CDR3 reads CASTSPSGRAYEQYF. Here the CDR3 DNA reads TGTGCCAGCACCTCCCCTAGCGGGAGGGCCTACGAGCAGTACTTC.